The 32 T cell receptor beta chains below were found in one sample sequenced in a study of shared clonotypes between healthy human individuals (dated by TCRdb to about 2020). Library prep was done by the immunoSEQ multiplex PCR assay. Sourced from immuneACCESS, this table was stored by TCRdb with only in-frame sequences that have V and J called. A share of the clones is absent; for the studies checked, an unresolved V gene accounts for under half, and the remainder has no known explanation. The sample table lists around 2,000,000 clones, around 95% of them with a count of one. The top ten clones comprise 0.13% of the sample. The material sequenced was naive CD4+ T cells sorted from blood. The meaning of the sample's cell subset or site label: CD45RA+ positively selected. The receptors come from a man in his late teens or twenties in good health.

The V and J genes are TRBV6-6 and TRBJ2-2; 9 nucleotides align to TRBD2. The junction had 7 bases not matched to a gene; V was cut back by 10 bases and J by 4 bases. The CDR3 length is 14 residues. The germline gives CDR1 MNHNY, CDR2 SVGAGI (reference sequence). The CDR3 loop reads CANEAGGPTGELFF. The DNA for the CDR3 is TGTGCCAACGAAGCGGGAGGACCCACCGGGGAGCTGTTTTTT.

The chain couples TRBV30 to TRBJ1-4; D not resolved. The germline gives CDR1 GTSNPN, CDR2 SVGIG (reference sequence). The V end was cut by 2 bases, the J end by 7 bases, with 8 bases between. The CDR3 is 12 amino acids. The CDR3 protein is CAWSPHVEKLFF. The CDR3 coding sequence is TGTGCCTGGAGTCCTCATGTTGAAAAACTGTTTTTT.

The chain couples TRBV9 to TRBJ2-3, with D unresolved. V dropped 1 base and J dropped 1 base, with 7 bases sitting between them. The CDR3 spans 14 residues. Looked up from germline, CDR1 is SGDLS and CDR2 is YYNGEE. CDR3 residues: CASSVTAGTDTQYF. As DNA, the CDR3 is TGTGCCAGCAGCGTAACGGCCGGCACAGATACGCAGTATTTT.

As for this clone: The identical CDR3 is also encoded by other nucleotide sequences in the sample. The chain couples TRBV30 to TRBJ2-7; D may be TRBD1 (5 bases). CDR3 length: 11 residues. V shed 3 bases and J shed 6 bases, with 9 bases lying between them. From germline, CDR1 is GTSNPN and CDR2 SVGIG (reference sequence). The CDR3 coding sequence is TGTGCCTGGAGCCGCACAGGCGAGCAGTACTTC. Its protein product is CAWSRTGEQYF.

The chain carries TRBV5-4 and TRBJ1-4; tentative D call: TRBD1 (5 bases). Trimming took off 2 bases at V and 6 bases at J, with 14 bases between the two ends. The CDR3 spans 15 residues. Germline-derived CDR1 and CDR2 are SGHNT and YYREEE (reference sequence). The chain's CDR3 is CASSFTTGTDEKLFF. CDR3 DNA sequence: TGTGCCAGCAGCTTTACTACTGGGACGGATGAAAAACTGTTTTTT.

This clone was found once. The chain carries TRBV18 and TRBJ1-5; D not certain. Germline V gene data show CDR1 as KGHSH and CDR2 as LQKENI. The V end lost 4 bases, the J end lost 2 bases, and 15 bases lay between the germline ends. The CDR3 is made up of 16 amino acids. The CDR3, as DNA: TGTGCCAGCTCACAAGGGCGCCTGAGTGGCAATCAGCCCCAGCATTTT. This encodes CASSQGRLSGNQPQHF.

This chain links TRBV4-1 with TRBJ2-1; 7 bases align to TRBD2. The CDR3 runs to 17 residues. Germline V gene sequence: CDR1 MGHRA, CDR2 YSYEKL. V gave up 0 bases and J gave up 8 bases; unmatched junction bases: 13. CDR3 sequence (DNA): TGCGCCAGCAGCCAAGAACCGCCGGGCGGGAGCTGGGATGAGCAGTTCTTC. Residues: CASSQEPPGGSWDEQFF.

The rearrangement uses TRBV19 and TRBJ2-7; 9 bases agree with TRBD1. Germline V gives CDR1 LNHDA, CDR2 SQIVND (reference sequence). This CDR3 contains 14 residues. The trim removed 5 bases at V and 5 bases at J, leaving 7 bases unmatched. Here the CDR3 DNA reads TGTGCCAGTAGTCTCCGGGACAGGGACCACGAGCAGTACTTC. This translates into CASSLRDRDHEQYF.

The chain combines TRBV5-1 with TRBJ1-2, with TRBD1 matching over 9 bases. V lost 0 bases to trimming and J lost 4 bases; unmatched junction nucleotides: 4. The CDR3 consists of 15 residues. CDR1 SGHRS and CDR2 YFSETQ come from the germline V gene. DNA for the CDR3: TGCGCCAGCAGCTTGGCCCTGGACAGGGGCTATGGCTACACCTTC. This gives the protein CASSLALDRGYGYTF. Looking up the rest from reference TRBV5-1 and TRBJ1-2 gives the full variable domain: KAGVTQTPRYLIKTRGQQVTLSCSPISGHRSVSWYQQTPGQGLQFLFEYFSETQRNKGNFPGRFSGRQFSNSRSEMNVSTLELGDSALYLCASSLALDRGYGYTFGSGTRLTVV.

This rearrangement joins TRBV2 to TRBJ1-2; D gene uncertain. The CDR3 runs to 17 residues. V gave up 0 bases and J gave up 5 bases, with 19 bases separating them. Looked up from germline, CDR1 is SNHLY and CDR2 is FYNNEI. The CDR3 DNA sequence: TGTGCCAGCAGTGAAGCGCGATCGGGAGGGATGGGTTATGGCTACACCTTC. Translating gives CASSEARSGGMGYGYTF.

This CDR3 reads CASSSRTSGRTDTQYF. CDR3 DNA sequence: TGTGCCAGCAGCTCCAGGACTAGCGGGAGAACAGATACGCAGTATTTT. This chain uses TRBV5-4 with TRBJ2-3; 13 nucleotides align to TRBD2. The CDR3 sequence is 16 residues long. The ends lost 3 bases at V and 3 bases at J; junction bases unmatched: 4. From germline, CDR1 is SGHNT and CDR2 YYREEE (reference sequence).

J is TRBJ2-1 and V is TRBV10-3, with 9 bases matching TRBD2. The CDR3 has 15 amino acids. The germline gives CDR1 ENHRY, CDR2 SYGVKD. V lost 6 bases and J lost 3; bases outside the gene matches: 6. As DNA, the CDR3 is TGTGCCATCAGCGCTAGCGGGACTGGCTACAATGAGCAGTTCTTC. As protein: CAISASGTGYNEQFF.

The chain combines TRBV30 with TRBJ1-6; no clear D gene. Per germline, CDR1 GTSNPN and CDR2 SVGIG (reference sequence). V lost 1 base to trimming and J lost 7 bases, with 17 bases between them. The CDR3 has 16 amino acids. The CDR3 reads CAWSATLDRRNSPLHF. DNA for the CDR3: TGTGCCTGGAGTGCGACCCTGGACCGGCGGAATTCACCCCTCCACTTT.

The chain joins TRBV2 to TRBJ1-1; 7 positions match TRBD1. Germline CDR1 SNHLY, CDR2 FYNNEI. The CDR3 is 15 amino acids. Germline trimming cut 3 bases from V and 1 base from J; bases unmatched to any gene: 5. CDR3 DNA sequence: TGTGCCAGCAGTGATCGACAGGGAGGGAACACTGAAGCTTTCTTT. Translating gives CASSDRQGGNTEAFF.

The rearrangement joins TRBV28 to TRBJ2-5; perhaps TRBD2 as D (6 bases). The length of the CDR3 is 13 residues. Between the trimmed V and J ends, which lost 5 bases and 5 bases, there was a span of 12 bases. The germline V gene encodes CDR1 MDHEN and CDR2 SYDVKM. The CDR3 DNA follows: TGTGCCAGCAGTCGGCCGGGAGCCGAGACCCAGTACTTC. Translation: CASSRPGAETQYF. Looking up the rest from reference TRBV28 and TRBJ2-5 gives the full variable domain: DVKVTQSSRYLVKRTGEKVFLECVQDMDHENMFWYRQDPGLGLRLIYFSYDVKMKEKGDIPEGYSVSREKKERFSLILESASTNQTSMYLCASSRPGAETQYFGPGTRLLVL.

The J gene is TRBJ1-2, the V gene TRBV5-4; tentatively, D is TRBD1 (5 bases). In germline, CDR1 is SGHNT, CDR2 YYREEE (reference sequence). This CDR3 comprises 13 residues. V shed 4 bases and J shed 0 bases, with 7 bases lying between them. CDR3 coding DNA: TGTGCCAGCAGCATGACAGCTAACTATGGCTACACCTTC. This translates into CASSMTANYGYTF.

This chain connects TRBV5-1 to TRBJ1-2; 8 bases align to TRBD1. Per germline, CDR1 SGHRS and CDR2 YFSETQ. Trimming cost V 4 bases and J 3 bases; bases outside gene matches: 8. This CDR3 has 15 amino acids. CDR3 amino acids: CASSPRQGRDYGYTF. DNA for the CDR3: TGCGCCAGCAGCCCCCGACAGGGGAGGGACTATGGCTACACCTTC.

The chain couples TRBV4-1 to TRBJ2-7, with 7 bases identical to TRBD1. Germline loops: CDR1 MGHRA, CDR2 YSYEKL. The CDR3 runs 16 residues. The ends lost 5 bases at V and 2 bases at J; junction bases unmatched: 12. The CDR3 region has the DNA TGCGCCAGCAGCGAAGGGCCTCTAGGGACAGCCTACGAGCAGTACTTC. Its translation: CASSEGPLGTAYEQYF.

V and J are TRBV18 and TRBJ2-7; D possibly corresponds to TRBD2 (6 bases). CDR3 length equals 16 residues. Germline loops: CDR1 KGHSH, CDR2 LQKENI. Trimming removed 1 base from V and 1 base from J, with 14 bases in between. The CDR3, as DNA: TGTGCCAGCTCACCACAATCCGGGAGTACTTCCTACGAGCAGTACTTC. Amino acid sequence: CASSPQSGSTSYEQYF.

V and J are TRBV14 and TRBJ1-1; TRBD1 is a possible D gene (6 bases). Germline loops: CDR1 SGHDN, CDR2 FVKESK. V lost 7 bases and J lost 1, with 16 bases in between. The CDR3 sequence is 15 residues long. The CDR3 nucleotides are TGTGCCAGCACCATAACAGGGTCAAAGAACACTGAAGCTTTCTTT. Its translation: CASTITGSKNTEAFF.

The gene calls are TRBV6-5 and TRBJ2-7; TRBD1 or TRBD2 may be the D gene (6 bases each). Germline assignment: CDR1 MNHEY and CDR2 SVGAGI. CDR3 length equals 15 residues. Trimming took off 7 bases at V and 3 bases at J, with 19 bases between the two ends. In DNA form, the CDR3 reads TGTGCCAGCAAGGGGGGCTCGGTGGGGAGCTACGAGCAGTACTTC. Its translation is CASKGGSVGSYEQYF.

The chain links TRBV5-6 to TRBJ1-3; D is possibly TRBD1 (5 bases). The germline V gene encodes CDR1 SGHDT and CDR2 YYEEEE. The CDR3 totals 13 residues. Trimming left V 5 bases short and J 4 bases short, with 10 bases between. The chain's CDR3 is CASRWGSGNTIYF. The CDR3 bases are TGTGCCAGCAGGTGGGGGTCCGGAAACACCATATATTTT.

The chain uses TRBV18 and TRBJ1-3; D is unclear. CDR1 and CDR2 from the germline V gene are KGHSH and LQKENI. This CDR3 region has 15 residues. The V end was cut by 4 bases, the J end by 2 bases, with 12 bases between. Written as DNA, the CDR3 is TGTGCCAGCTCACTCAACGTAGTCCCTGGAAACACCATATATTTT. Its protein product is CASSLNVVPGNTIYF.

The chain carries TRBV5-1 and TRBJ2-3, with 7 bases lining up with TRBD2. CDR3 length: 14 amino acids. Germline V gives CDR1 SGHRS, CDR2 YFSETQ. V lost 6 bases to trimming and J lost 0 bases; unmatched junction nucleotides: 4. In nucleotides, the CDR3 is TGCGCCAGCACCGGGGGGTTGAGCACAGATACGCAGTATTTT. Its protein is CASTGGLSTDTQYF.

This chain links TRBV27 with TRBJ2-1; 9 positions match TRBD1. Germline lookup yields CDR1 MNHEY and CDR2 SMNVEV (reference sequence). V shed 5 bases, J shed 1 base, and the junction held 3 bases outside the gene matches. This CDR3 comprises 15 residues. CDR3 DNA: TGTGCCAGCAGTATGACAGGGGGTTCCTACAATGAGCAGTTCTTC. It encodes CASSMTGGSYNEQFF.

This chain joins TRBV30 and TRBJ2-3; 8 bases line up with TRBD2. Trimming at V came to 3 bases and at J to 2 bases, leaving 4 bases not matched to a gene. CDR3 length: 14 residues. Germline V gives CDR1 GTSNPN, CDR2 SVGIG (reference sequence). The CDR3 loop reads CAWRGLAATDTQYF. DNA of the CDR3: TGTGCCTGGAGAGGACTAGCAGCCACAGATACGCAGTATTTT.

The chain is built from TRBV29-1 and TRBJ2-5; D not resolved. The germline gives CDR1 SQVTM, CDR2 ANQGSEA. V was pared by 8 bases and J by 3 bases, with 13 bases between. The CDR3 has 12 residues. This CDR3 is CSTQLVEETQYF. The DNA for the CDR3 is TGCAGCACCCAGCTAGTGGAAGAGACCCAGTACTTC. Full variable domain (remainder filled in from reference TRBV29-1 and TRBJ2-5): SAVISQKPSRDICQRGTSLTIQCQVDSQVTMMFWYRQQPGQSLTLIATANQGSEATYESGFVIDKFPISRPNLTFSTLTVSNMSPEDSSIYLCSTQLVEETQYFGPGTRLLVL.

On this clone: Other DNA sequences within the sample encode an identical CDR3. The chain links TRBV6-1 to TRBJ2-7; the D is unclear. V dropped 3 bases and J dropped 4 bases, with 7 bases sitting between them. Germline V CDR1 and CDR2: MNHNS, SASEGT. This CDR3 has 12 amino acids. CDR3 in DNA: TGTGCCAGCAGTGATACCCTATACGAGCAGTACTTC. Amino acids: CASSDTLYEQYF.

This sequence joins TRBV4-1 and TRBJ2-5, with 10 positions matching TRBD2. The CDR3 consists of 17 residues. Germline lookup yields CDR1 MGHRA and CDR2 YSYEKL. With 6 bases clipped from V and 5 bases from J, the junction kept 15 bases outside the gene matches. CDR3 nucleotides: TGCGCCAGCAGACGGGTAGCGGGGGGCTCGGGGAGGGAGACCCAGTACTTC. This translates into CASRRVAGGSGRETQYF.

The gene calls are TRBV10-2 and TRBJ2-7; no definite D call. The CDR3 totals 12 residues. Trimming shortened V by 2 bases and J by 5 bases, and 7 bases separated the two germline ends. Germline V gene lookup returns CDR1 WSHSY and CDR2 SAAADI. CDR3 nucleotide sequence: TGCGCCAGCAGTGAGATGAAGGACGAGCAGTACTTC. Translated, it gives CASSEMKDEQYF.

The J gene is TRBJ2-5, the V gene TRBV10-2, with D unresolved. V shed 0 bases and J shed 9 bases, with 8 bases lying between them. Germline V CDR1 and CDR2: WSHSY, SAAADI. The CDR3 runs to 12 residues. The CDR3 DNA sequence: TGCGCCAGCAGTGAGTCTGCTATCGCCCAGTACTTC. It codes for CASSESAIAQYF.

This chain links TRBV2 with TRBJ1-1; tentatively, D is TRBD1 (5 bases). Trimming stripped 6 bases from V and 3 bases from J, with 17 bases between. Germline loops: CDR1 SNHLY, CDR2 FYNNEI. The CDR3 runs 15 residues. The CDR3, as DNA: TGTGCCAGCAGACAACGAGACAGATCCCACACTGAAGCTTTCTTT. Its protein is CASRQRDRSHTEAFF.